The entry that follows covers one TCR beta chain sequence. Which antigen it targets is not known. No per-base quality is available; no much larger clone lies one base away. CDR1 and CDR2 are read off the germline V gene as LGHNA and YSLEER. For this chain, trimming is 1 base at the V end and 4 bases at the J end, and the number of junction bases without a gene match is 3. The CDR3 goes from the cysteine to the phenylalanine over 14 residues. The kept DNA is CDR3 alone, 42 bases in frame from the first base. Enrolling through a virtual design, the prospective study's participants ranged in age from roughly 18 to 89 years and lived across roughly 23 United States geographic areas. In the prospective study, participants were assigned to cohorts based on the clinical history participants reported in a screening survey and a study questionnaire. Mobile phlebotomists in the prospective study collected whole blood, serum and a nasopharyngeal or oropharyngeal swab from every participant. Prospective study participants could optionally give additional blood draws and questionnaires over a 2-month period. Prospective study blood samples were shipped either frozen or at room temperature before DNA extraction.

This entry comes from a study of blood T cell repertoires in COVID-19 (TCRdb year 2020). Regarding the research as a whole: Samples covering the acute and convalescent phases of COVID-19 were provided by collaborators in the United States, Italy and Spain. The material from the prospective study consisted of cDNA or gDNA derived from T cells, B-cell-depleted T cells, or PBMCs. The dataset comprised deeply sampled blood TCRbeta repertoires from subjects exposed to, actively infected with, or recovered from COVID-19. A freely available public database, intended as a resource for researchers studying the immune response to SARS-CoV-2, is where the repertoires were released. The samples were drawn from two sources: the first 160 participants of the ongoing ImmuneRACE study, and fewer than 1,500 subjects contributed by 6 global collaborators. A de-identified subject ID, COVID-19 status, age in years and sex were almost always included in the sample metadata. HLA class I and class II types, where available, came from metadata supplied by the sample provider rather than from assay-based typing.

TCRbeta CDR3 regions were amplified from genomic DNA by means of the immunoSEQ Assay, a bias-controlled multiplex PCR. The study's processing was this. The number of nucleated cells in each sample was estimated by amplification of reference gene primers within the assay. To quantify the absolute abundance of each unique TCRbeta CDR3 rearrangement, sequence reads were collapsed and filtered. For each sample, productive Simpson clonality was calculated by taking the square root of Simpson's diversity index across productive rearrangements. TCRdb limited this immuneACCESS table to in-frame rearrangements with V and J called. A share of clones is missing; checked studies link under half to unresolved V genes, and the rest is unexplained. V and J calls plus clone size are reproduced from that table; the DNA served to infer D and trimming. For this sample there are hundreds of thousands of clones; around 80% appear just once. Of the sample, 6.5% to 8.5% is held by the ten largest clones.

What the work shows at the level of the full study, not this receptor alone: The amount of clinical and demographic metadata varied by source and participant and was provided uncurated.

The rearranged segments are TRBV4-3 and TRBJ1-1, with 7 bases matching TRBD1. The source of this sequence is a middle-aged woman with acute COVID-19. Sample: PBMCs or T cells enriched from blood (not recorded which). CDR3 loop: CASSQGQGGTEAFF. The bases are TGCGCCAGCAGCCAAGGCCAGGGGGGCACTGAAGCTTTCTTT.